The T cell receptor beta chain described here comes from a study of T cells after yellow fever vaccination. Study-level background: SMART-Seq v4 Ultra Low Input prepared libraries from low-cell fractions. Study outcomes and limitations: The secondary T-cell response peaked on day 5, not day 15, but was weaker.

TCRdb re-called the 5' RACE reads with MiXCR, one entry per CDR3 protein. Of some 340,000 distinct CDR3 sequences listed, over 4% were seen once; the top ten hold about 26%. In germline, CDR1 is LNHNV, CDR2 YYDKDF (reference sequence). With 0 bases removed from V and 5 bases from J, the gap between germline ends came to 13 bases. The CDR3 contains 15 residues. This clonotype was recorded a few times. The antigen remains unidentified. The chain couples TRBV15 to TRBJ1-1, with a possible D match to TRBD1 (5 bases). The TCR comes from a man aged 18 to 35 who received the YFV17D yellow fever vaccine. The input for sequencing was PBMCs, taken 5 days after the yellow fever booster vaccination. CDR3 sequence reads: CATSRDNAGKTEAFF. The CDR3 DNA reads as TGTGCCACCAGCAGAGATAATGCAGGGAAGACTGAAGCTTTCTTT. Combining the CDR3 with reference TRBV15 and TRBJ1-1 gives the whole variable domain DAMVIQNPRYQVTQFGKPVTLSCSQTLNHNVMYWYQQKSSQAPKLLFHYYDKDFNNEADTPDNFQSRRPNTSFCFLDIRSPGLGDTAMYLCATSRDNAGKTEAFFGQGTRLTVV.